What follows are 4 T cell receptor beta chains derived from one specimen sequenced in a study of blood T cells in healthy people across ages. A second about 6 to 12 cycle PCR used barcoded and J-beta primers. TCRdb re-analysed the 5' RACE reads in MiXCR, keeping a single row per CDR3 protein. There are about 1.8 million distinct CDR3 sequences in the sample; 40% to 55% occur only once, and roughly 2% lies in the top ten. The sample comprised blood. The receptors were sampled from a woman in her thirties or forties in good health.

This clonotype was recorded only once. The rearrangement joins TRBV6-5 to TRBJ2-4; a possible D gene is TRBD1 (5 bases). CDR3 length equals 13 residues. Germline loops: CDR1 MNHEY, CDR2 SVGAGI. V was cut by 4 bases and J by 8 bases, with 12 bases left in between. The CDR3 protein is CASSFDQGDIQYF. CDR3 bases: TGTGCCAGCAGTTTCGACCAGGGTGACATTCAGTACTTC.

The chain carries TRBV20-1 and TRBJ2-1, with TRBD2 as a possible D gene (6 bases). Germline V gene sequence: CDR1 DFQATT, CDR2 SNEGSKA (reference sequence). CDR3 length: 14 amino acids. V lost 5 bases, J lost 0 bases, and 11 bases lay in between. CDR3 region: CSAAPGLSYNEQFF. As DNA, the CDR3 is TGCAGTGCTGCCCCGGGACTCTCCTACAATGAGCAGTTCTTC.

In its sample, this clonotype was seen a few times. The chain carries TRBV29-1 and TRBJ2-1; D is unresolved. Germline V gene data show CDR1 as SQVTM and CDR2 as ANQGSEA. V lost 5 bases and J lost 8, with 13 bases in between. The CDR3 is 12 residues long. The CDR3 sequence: CSVLKGGHEQFF. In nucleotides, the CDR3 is TGCAGCGTTCTGAAGGGTGGCCATGAGCAGTTCTTC.

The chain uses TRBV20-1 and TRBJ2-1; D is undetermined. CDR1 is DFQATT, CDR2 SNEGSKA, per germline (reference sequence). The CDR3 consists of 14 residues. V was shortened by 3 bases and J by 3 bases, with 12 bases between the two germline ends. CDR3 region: CSASPDTVYNEQFF. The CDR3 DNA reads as TGCAGTGCTAGCCCCGACACGGTCTACAATGAGCAGTTCTTC.